A single sample gave rise to the 6 T cell receptor beta chains below, sequenced in a study of T cell responses to AZD1222 COVID-19 vaccine. The assay was immunoSEQ multiplex PCR, and TCRdb's table has in-frame clones only and misses some. This table has about 130,000 clones, roughly nine tenths appearing once. The sequenced sample was peripheral blood, obtained on day 0 of AZD1222 vaccination. The receptors come from an adult in good health.

This clone was found once. This CDR3 is CASSSGTVTGELFF. DNA of the CDR3: TGTGCCAGCAGCTCCGGGACGGTCACCGGGGAGCTGTTTTTT. V and J are TRBV11-1 and TRBJ2-2; TRBD1 or TRBD2 may be the D gene (5 bases each). Looked up from germline, CDR1 is SGHAT and CDR2 is FQDESV (reference sequence). Deletions cut 4 bases from V and 4 bases from J, with 10 bases between. This CDR3 spans 14 amino acids.

V is TRBV12-5 and J is TRBJ1-2, with D unclear. Trimming took off 1 base at V and 2 bases at J, with 11 bases between the two ends. This CDR3 is built from 15 residues. The germline CDR1 and CDR2 sequences are LGHNT and FRNRAP. CDR3 sequence: CASGLGLIPNYGYTF. CDR3 nucleotide sequence: TGTGCTAGTGGTTTGGGACTCATCCCAAACTATGGCTACACCTTC.

The gene calls are TRBV11-3 and TRBJ2-7; D gene unclear. Germline CDR1 reads SGHNT; CDR2 reads YENEEA. The CDR3 is 11 residues long. The V and J ends lost 5 bases and 0 bases respectively, with 2 bases between them. The CDR3 DNA reads as TGTGCCAGCAGCATCTCCTACGAGCAGTACTTC. Protein product: CASSISYEQYF.

This rearrangement joins TRBV5-4 to TRBJ1-1; a weak D match, TRBD1 (5 bases). This CDR3 region has 13 residues. Germline assignment: CDR1 SGHNT and CDR2 YYREEE (reference sequence). V lost 4 bases and J 1 base, leaving 8 bases between the germline ends. The CDR3 DNA reads as TGTGCCAGCAGCCGCGACAGGAACACTGAAGCTTTCTTT. Translated: CASSRDRNTEAFF.

The chain joins TRBV6-5 to TRBJ1-1; D is possibly TRBD1 (5 bases). The V end was cut by 2 bases, the J end by 2 bases, with 12 bases between. There are 15 residues in the CDR3. Germline V gives CDR1 MNHEY, CDR2 SVGAGI. CDR3 residues: CASSYKGRRNTEAFF. CDR3 in DNA: TGTGCCAGCAGTTACAAGGGACGGAGAAACACTGAAGCTTTCTTT.

This clone was picked up a small number of times. V gene TRBV3-1 (or the pseudogene TRBV3-2) combines with J gene TRBJ1-2, with D maybe TRBD1 (6 bases). The CDR3 totals 14 residues. The V end lost 2 bases, the J end lost 4 bases, and 11 bases lay between the germline ends. CDR1 and CDR2 from the germline V gene are LGHDT and YNNKEL (reference sequence). DNA for the CDR3: TGTGCCAGCAGCCAATTTTCAGGGGTCTATGGCTACACCTTC. This codes for CASSQFSGVYGYTF.